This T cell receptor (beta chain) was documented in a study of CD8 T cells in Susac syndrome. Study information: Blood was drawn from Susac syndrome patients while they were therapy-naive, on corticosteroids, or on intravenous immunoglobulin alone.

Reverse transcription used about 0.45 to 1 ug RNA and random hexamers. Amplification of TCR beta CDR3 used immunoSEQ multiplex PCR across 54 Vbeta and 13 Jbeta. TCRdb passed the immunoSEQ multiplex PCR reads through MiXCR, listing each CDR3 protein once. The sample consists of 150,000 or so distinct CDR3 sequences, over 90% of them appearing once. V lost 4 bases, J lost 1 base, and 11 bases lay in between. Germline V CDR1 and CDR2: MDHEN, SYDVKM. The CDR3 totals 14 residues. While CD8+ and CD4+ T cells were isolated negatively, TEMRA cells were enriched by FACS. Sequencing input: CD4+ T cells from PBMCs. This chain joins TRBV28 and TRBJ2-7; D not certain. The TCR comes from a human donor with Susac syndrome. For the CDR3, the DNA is TGTGCCAGCAGTTCCCACATGGGATCCTACGAGCAGTACTTC. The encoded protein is CASSSHMGSYEQYF.